These T cell receptor beta chains were read from a single sample in a study of beta chain features in type 1 diabetes. Generated by immunoSEQ multiplex PCR, the TCRdb table keeps only in-frame clones and is missing some. The repertoire consists of about 5,700 clones, with around 75% occurring once and the leading ten covering around 2.2%. Sequencing was performed on Tregs from blood. The origin of the receptors is a man between 18 and 29 years old in good health. Both conserved end residues are trimmed from each CDR3. A D gene is named only where the DNA matches it firmly. The size of a clone is reported for some rows only, either as once, few or many, or as a class for expanded clones.

j_call v_call d_call clone_size cdr3_aa
TRBJ2-3 TRBV7-2 TRBD2 - ASSLGGGAPDTQY
TRBJ2-5 TRBV7-6 TRBD1 - ASSLGTGGETQY
TRBJ2-3 TRBV25-1 - - ASSAYTQY
TRBJ2-1 TRBV4-1 - - ASSQDPGGEQF
TRBJ1-2 TRBV18 TRBD1 - ASSPEPGQLTYGYT
TRBJ2-2 TRBV4-3 TRBD1 - ASSLRDRGYHGELF
TRBJ1-2 TRBV19 - - ASSIDMGLIYGYT
TRBJ1-2 TRBV19 TRBD1 - ATQRGTGAWGYT
TRBJ2-2 TRBV5-6 TRBD2 - ASSTLAGGPVGELF
TRBJ1-2 TRBV6-1 - - ASRRVLVDYGYT
TRBJ1-2 TRBV19 TRBD1 - ASSIFGRGPFYGYT
TRBJ1-1 TRBV7-2 - - ASSLAGAALNTEAF
TRBJ2-3 TRBV29-1 - - SASQDTQY
TRBJ1-5 TRBV7-2 - few ASSLARQPQH
TRBJ2-3 TRBV30 - - AWSRGSLTGTQY
TRBJ2-7 TRBV10-2 TRBD1 - ASREGAGIWYEQY
TRBJ2-3 TRBV7-2 TRBD2 - ASSYQGLAGPTDTQY
TRBJ2-1 TRBV5-4 TRBD2 - ASSLQASGGDEQF
TRBJ2-7 TRBV7-2 - - ASSLVQGSYEQY
TRBJ2-3 TRBV7-3 - - ASSLGLTTDTQY
TRBJ2-3 TRBV30 - - AWGPRGTDTQY
TRBJ2-3 TRBV4-3 TRBD1 - ASSQAPGTGGIVRQY
TRBJ1-6 TRBV7-2 - - ASSLGHSRNSPLH
TRBJ1-1 TRBV7-2 - - ASSPRPIGGLNTEAF
- TRBV7-2 - few ASSISSGSYEQY
TRBJ1-2 TRBV25-1 TRBD1 - ASSEYIGGQGNYGYT
TRBJ1-2 TRBV6-5 TRBD1 - ASSYDRGNYGYT
TRBJ2-7 TRBV7-2 TRBD1 - ASSRLGGVEQY
TRBJ1-1 TRBV30 - - AGNRVSNTEAF
TRBJ1-1 TRBV5-1 TRBD1 - ASSLATGWTEAF
TRBJ2-1 TRBV5-1 - - ASSPTPGNNEQF
TRBJ1-5 TRBV7-9 TRBD1 - ASSLFPGGVNQPQH
- TRBV7-2 TRBD1 - ASSSQAGTAYEQY
TRBJ2-2 TRBV5-1 TRBD1 once ASSRDSPNTGELF
TRBJ2-1 TRBV7-2 TRBD2 - ASSWTSGGFYNEQF
TRBJ2-7 TRBV13 - few ASSLGDWSSYEQY
TRBJ2-1 TRBV7-9 - - ASSTTQGNEQF
TRBJ2-3 TRBV6-1 TRBD2 - ASSAFTSGGTDTQY
TRBJ1-3 TRBV7-9 - - ASSLGHFSGNTIY
TRBJ2-2 TRBV19 TRBD1 - ASSKGDRVNTGELF
TRBJ2-3 TRBV5-1 TRBD1 - ASLSTGGTDTQY
TRBJ2-7 TRBV20-1 - - SDKDSLKQY
TRBJ1-3 TRBV4-1 - once ASSQEGHLSGNTIY
TRBJ1-4 TRBV29-1 - - SVEDMETNEKLF
TRBJ2-1 TRBV7-6 TRBD2 - ASSHGTSGSNEQF
TRBJ2-3 TRBV7-2 - once ASSLDLYTDTQY
TRBJ2-3 TRBV7-9 TRBD1 - ASSLTQGQGGTDTQY
TRBJ2-7 TRBV13 TRBD1 - ASSRTGQYEQY
TRBJ2-2 TRBV30 - - AWSQGEAGELF
TRBJ1-2 TRBV15 TRBD1 - ATSPRTGNYGYT
TRBJ2-5 TRBV7-2 - - ASSPPQETQY
TRBJ1-6 TRBV4-3 - - ASSQVNLRSSYNSPLH
TRBJ1-2 TRBV7-2 - - ASSLVGQPRGYT
TRBJ2-2 TRBV9 - once ASSVGGRPNTGELF